Listed below are T cell receptor beta chains from one sample, sequenced in a study of shared clonotypes between healthy human individuals. Clones were sequenced by immunoSEQ multiplex PCR, and TCRdb holds only the in-frame ones, with some missing. The sample includes more than 2,000,000 clones, approximately 94% of them seen just once. The sequenced sample consisted of naive CD4+ T cells sorted from blood. All receptors come from a man aged 18-30 years in good health. The CDR3 runs from the conserved cysteine through the conserved F or W.

V,CDR3
TRBV7-2,CASSLTATYEQYF
TRBV18,CASSPPTASDYGYTF
TRBV29-1,CSSLEDTQYF
TRBV10-2,CASREPAGVSYEQYF
TRBV28,CASRPMGQGLHEQYF
TRBV30,CAWIPRGAEAFF
TRBV28,CASSPRNYGYTF
TRBV19,CASSSNAGYYEQYF
TRBV19,CASNRPHGNTGELFF
TRBV6-6,CASSSRGLEEQYF
TRBV5-6,CASSLEGLGSTDTQYF
TRBV29-1,CSASQGATNEKLFF
TRBV7-2,CASSRTGYWADTQYF
TRBV10-3,CAISQGTAGGTNEKLFF
TRBV6-6,CASSTSGGTDTQYF
TRBV6-5,CASSYSSSAGELFF
TRBV6-6,CASSSRQTNTEAFF
TRBV7-2,CASSSDRSYNEQFF
TRBV5-6,CASSLGAGMVLAYGYTF
TRBV9,CASSVRRDTEAFF
TRBV11-2,CASSSLGGSSYNEQFF
TRBV7-9,CASSLGRGGANEQFF
TRBV7-2,CASSLAGLWDYTF
TRBV10-1,CASSERGLLYNEQFF
TRBV30,CALQGNSYEQYF
TRBV5-1,CASSLVSLRYEQYF
TRBV30,CAWSVRRGAEAFF
TRBV11-2,CASSSIKGRETYEQYF
TRBV6-6,CASSYPGTGRKPQHF
TRBV7-8,CASSFQVSGNTIYF
TRBV9,CASSDRDRGLLNYGYTF
TRBV2,CASSVEYEQYF
TRBV30,CAWIGQPNEKLFF
TRBV6-5,CASRQGQTPEKLFF
TRBV27,CASSLARQGGTTAFF
TRBV11-2,CASSLLAGVSSSYNEQFF
TRBV9,CASSVGFGVAGANVLTF
TRBV19,CASSKRTSETYGYTF
TRBV5-6,CASSLRQGVGYGYTF
TRBV18,CASSPPNRAKNIQYF
TRBV2,CASSVLAKNIQYF
TRBV7-8,CASSSSGLAYNEQFF
TRBV30,CAWSKSGRYEQYF
TRBV18,CATLPGQGAGTEAFF
TRBV9,CASSGARGGSNTGELFF
TRBV11-2,CASSLNALTSTDTQYF
TRBV7-9,CASSLELYTQYF
TRBV9,CASSALTGDGFDEQFF
TRBV14,CASSRTSGRSSYNEQFF
TRBV5-3,CARSFSPAGLNGYGYTF